This TCR beta chain stems from a study of human T cells and chemical hapten exposure. Time point meaning: patch test 2, 6 weeks after DPC sensitization. Treatment: therapeutic diphenylcyclopropenone sensitization with weekly scalp DPC. The CDR3 contains 13 residues. Trimming took off 0 bases at V and 18 bases at J, with 15 bases between the two ends. Germline V gene data show CDR1 as LGHNA and CDR2 as YSLEER. The sample holds many counts of this clonotype. One entry per CDR3 protein, called by TCRdb with MiXCR from the RACE reads. The sample has roughly 380,000 distinct CDR3 sequences, roughly 6.3% seen once.

The chain has TRBV4-3 and TRBJ1-6, with D perhaps TRBD1 (5 bases). This clonotype originated in a woman aged 18-29 years with alopecia areata. Some clones in this sample may be carry-over from other donors' samples. Sample: whole blood, taken in connection with sensitization to the hapten diphenylcyclopropenone (DPC). CDR3: CASSQDPTGDPHF. CDR3 sequence (DNA): TGCGCCAGCAGCCAAGATCCGACGGGGGACCCCCACTTT.